The entry below describes one T cell receptor (beta chain). The antigen is undetermined. Using a J-beta primer mix together with a sample-barcoded 5' primer, a second PCR was run for roughly 7 to 11 cycles. One entry per CDR3 protein results from TCRdb running MiXCR on the 5' RACE reads. The sample carries hundreds of thousands of distinct CDR3 sequences, about a third recorded once. The CDR3 is 14 amino acids. V was clipped by 1 base and J by 2 bases, with 9 bases between them. Germline V lookup: CDR1 DFQATT, CDR2 SNEGSKA (reference sequence). The data are from a study of blood T cells in healthy people across ages. The study's findings and limits: As age increased, TCR beta diversity per million T cells fell in a roughly linear fashion.

The gene calls are TRBV20-1 and TRBJ2-4, with unresolved D. The clonotype comes from a woman aged 80 or over in good health. Sequencing was done on a sample of blood. The CDR3 DNA is TGCAGTGCTAGAGGGGGAATGCCCAAAAACATTCAGTACTTC. Translating it yields CSARGGMPKNIQYF.